A selection of T cell receptor beta chains follows, all from one sample in a study of control samples from healthy donors and cancer patients. The protocol was immunoSEQ multiplex PCR, while the TCRdb copy is restricted to in-frame clones and leaves out a portion. The data contain about 61,000 clones, 90% of them singletons. Sequenced input: PBMCs. All receptors derive from a man aged 60 to 69 with colorectal cancer. The CDR3 runs from the conserved cysteine through the conserved F or W. A D gene is named only where the DNA matches it firmly. Clone size, where shown, is once, few, many, or a class for clones that have expanded.

J,D,V,size,CDR3,DNA
TRBJ2-5,-,TRBV14,-,CASSLSRRLQETQYF,TGTGCCAGCAGCCTCTCCAGAAGGCTTCAAGAGACCCAGTACTTC
TRBJ2-2,-,TRBV18,-,CASSPRTAGELFF,TGTGCCAGCTCACCAAGAACCGCCGGGGAGCTGTTTTTT
TRBJ1-4,-,TRBV4-1,-,CASSPGMGATNEKLFF,TGCGCCAGCAGCCCCGGAATGGGGGCCACTAATGAAAAACTGTTTTTT
TRBJ1-2,-,TRBV23-1,-,CASSHPCGRGYGYTF,TGCGCCAGCAGTCACCCCTGTGGGAGGGGCTATGGCTACACCTTC
TRBJ2-1,-,TRBV6-5,-,CASVPGAPLNEQFF,TGTGCCAGCGTCCCGGGGGCGCCTCTGAATGAGCAGTTCTTC
TRBJ2-7,-,TRBV15,-,CATSIGGNEQYF,TGTGCCACCAGCATCGGGGGTAACGAGCAGTACTTC
TRBJ2-1,TRBD2,TRBV18,-,CASSSSPGLAAYNEQFF,TGTGCCAGCTCATCTTCTCCGGGACTAGCGGCCTACAATGAGCAGTTCTTC
TRBJ1-2,TRBD1,TRBV24-1,-,CATSDWDRGLYGYTF,TGTGCCACCAGTGATTGGGACAGGGGGCTTTATGGCTACACCTTC
TRBJ2-5,-,TRBV5-1,-,CASSLGHIKEETQYF,TGCGCCAGCAGCTTGGGGCACATAAAGGAGGAGACCCAGTACTTC
TRBJ1-6,-,TRBV3-1/TRBV3-2,-,CASSPQFRGRENSPLHF,TGTGCCAGCAGCCCGCAATTTAGGGGAAGGGAGAATTCACCCCTCCACTTT
TRBJ1-6,-,TRBV20-1,-,CSASDRQTHSPLHF,TGCAGTGCTAGTGATAGACAGACCCATTCACCCCTCCACTTT
TRBJ1-2,-,TRBV5-1,-,CASSLGPSGRSANYGYTF,TGCGCCAGCAGCTTGGGGCCTTCGGGGCGGTCCGCAAACTATGGCTACACCTTC
TRBJ1-1,-,TRBV5-6,-,CASSWGPNTEAFF,TGTGCCAGCTCCTGGGGGCCGAACACTGAAGCTTTCTTT
TRBJ2-5,TRBD1,TRBV5-1,once,CASSSRQTGQETQYF,TGCGCCAGCAGCTCGAGGCAGACAGGGCAAGAGACCCAGTACTTC
TRBJ1-2,-,TRBV5-1,once,CASSLTGRGYTF,TGCGCCAGCAGCTTGACAGGCCGCGGCTACACCTTC
TRBJ1-6,-,TRBV12-3/TRBV12-4,-,CASSLRGYSPLHF,TGTGCCAGCAGTTTAAGGGGGTATTCACCCCTCCACTTT
TRBJ2-7,TRBD1,TRBV2,once,CASTGQGLYEQYF,TGTGCCAGTACGGGACAGGGGCTGTACGAGCAGTACTTC
TRBJ2-3,-,TRBV2,once,CASSEFRTSTDTQYF,TGTGCCAGCAGTGAGTTCAGGACTAGCACAGATACGCAGTATTTT
TRBJ2-6,-,TRBV6-6,-,CASSYSGANVLTF,TGTGCCAGCAGTTACTCTGGGGCCAACGTCCTGACTTTC
TRBJ2-7,-,TRBV4-3,-,CASSPSEGSLYEQYF,TGCGCCAGCAGCCCCTCGGAGGGGAGCCTATACGAGCAGTACTTC
TRBJ1-1,-,TRBV11-2,-,CASSLSTMSTEAFF,TGTGCCAGCAGCTTGTCTACCATGAGCACTGAAGCTTTCTTT
TRBJ2-7,TRBD2,TRBV18,once,CASSPGTSEQYF,TGTGCCAGCTCACCCGGGACTAGCGAGCAGTACTTC
TRBJ1-2,-,TRBV6-5,-,CASRPRINYGYTF,TGTGCCAGCAGACCCCGGATCAACTATGGCTACACCTTC
TRBJ1-2,-,TRBV7-8,-,CASSLVRGVGYTF,TGTGCCAGCAGCTTAGTACGGGGGGTTGGCTACACCTTC
TRBJ2-7,-,TRBV5-6,-,CASSPVVTDVGEQYF,TGTGCCAGCAGCCCAGTGGTGACAGACGTAGGGGAGCAGTACTTC
TRBJ1-3,-,TRBV19,-,CASSVGLSGNTIYF,TGTGCCAGTAGTGTCGGTCTTTCTGGAAACACCATATATTTT
TRBJ2-7,TRBD2,TRBV20-1,-,CSASAGDEQYF,TGCAGTGCTTCGGCGGGGGACGAGCAGTACTTC
TRBJ1-1,-,TRBV1,-,CTSSQERTGQRGPEAFF,TGCACCAGCAGCCAAGAGAGGACCGGGCAGCGGGGCCCTGAAGCTTTCTTT
TRBJ2-7,TRBD2,TRBV28,-,CASSPRLADYEQYF,TGTGCCAGCAGTCCGCGACTAGCCGACTACGAGCAGTACTTC
TRBJ1-4,-,TRBV30,-,CAWREWRTEKLFF,TGTGCCTGGAGGGAATGGAGAACTGAAAAACTGTTTTTT
TRBJ1-6,-,TRBV6-5,-,CASSYYPPPGNSPLHF,TGTGCCAGCAGTTACTACCCGCCGCCAGGGAATTCACCCCTCCACTTT
TRBJ2-3,-,TRBV19,-,CASSMGVGGLTTDTQYF,TGTGCCAGTAGTATGGGCGTTGGAGGTCTTACCACAGATACGCAGTATTTT
TRBJ2-7,-,TRBV6-5,-,CASRARELEYEQYF,TGTGCCAGCAGAGCCAGGGAGCTGGAGTACGAGCAGTACTTC
TRBJ2-7,TRBD2,TRBV5-1,-,CASSSTGGEQYF,TGCGCCAGCAGCTCCACGGGGGGCGAGCAGTACTTC
TRBJ1-2,-,TRBV28,-,CASSPREDFYGYTF,TGTGCCAGCAGTCCCCGGGAGGACTTCTATGGCTACACCTTC
TRBJ2-3,TRBD2,TRBV5-1,-,CASSPRTSGPSTDTQYF,TGCGCCAGCAGCCCACGTACTAGCGGGCCAAGCACAGATACGCAGTATTTT
TRBJ2-6,-,TRBV7-2,-,CASSITGAGSGANVLTF,TGTGCCAGCAGCATTACAGGGGCGGGGTCTGGGGCCAACGTCCTGACTTTC
TRBJ2-7,-,TRBV2,-,CASRDRTEQYF,TGTGCCAGCAGGGACCGAACCGAGCAGTACTTC
TRBJ2-3,TRBD2,TRBV7-2,-,CASTLRSGLAGKDTQYF,TGTGCCAGCACCCTTCGAAGCGGACTAGCGGGGAAAGATACGCAGTATTTT
TRBJ2-7,TRBD1,TRBV9,-,CASSETGADGYEQYF,TGTGCCAGCAGTGAGACAGGGGCCGACGGGTACGAGCAGTACTTC
TRBJ2-5,-,TRBV15,-,CATSRDLTRQETQYF,TGTGCCACCAGCAGAGATCTGACTAGACAAGAGACCCAGTACTTC
TRBJ2-1,-,TRBV30,-,CAWTRQYNEQFF,TGTGCCTGGACTAGACAGTACAATGAGCAGTTCTTC
TRBJ2-5,TRBD2,TRBV5-6,-,CASSMTSGGQETQYF,TGTGCCAGCAGCATGACTAGCGGGGGGCAGGAGACCCAGTACTTC
TRBJ2-4,TRBD2,TRBV7-2,-,CASSPGGSKNIQYF,TGTGCCAGCAGCCCGGGGGGATCCAAAAACATTCAGTACTTC
TRBJ1-2,TRBD1,TRBV28,-,CASSLTGGEYYGYTF,TGTGCCAGCAGTTTAACAGGGGGCGAGTACTATGGCTACACCTTC
TRBJ2-1,-,TRBV10-2,-,CASSVAGINEQFF,TGCGCCAGCAGTGTCGCGGGTATCAATGAGCAGTTCTTC
TRBJ2-2,-,TRBV5-4,-,CASSLTRSEELFF,TGTGCCAGCAGCTTGACTCGGTCGGAGGAGCTGTTTTTT
TRBJ2-5,-,TRBV6-1,-,CASALLGETQYF,TGTGCCAGCGCCCTGCTGGGAGAGACCCAGTACTTC
TRBJ2-3,TRBD2,TRBV19,-,CASSIYGGGDSHTQYF,TGTGCCAGTAGTATCTACGGTGGGGGGGATTCACATACGCAGTATTTT
TRBJ2-3,-,TRBV5-6,-,CASSLARLPHLTDTQYF,TGTGCCAGCAGCTTGGCCAGGCTACCCCATCTCACAGATACGCAGTATTTT
TRBJ1-2,-,TRBV4-2,-,CASSPGQNSNYGYTF,TGTGCCAGCAGCCCCGGACAGAACTCTAACTATGGCTACACCTTC
TRBJ2-3,TRBD1,TRBV24-1,once,CATSGTGGGTDTQYF,TGTGCCACCAGTGGGACAGGGGGCGGCACAGATACGCAGTATTTT
TRBJ2-7,-,TRBV6-5,-,CASSSDRLNEQYF,TGTGCCAGCAGTTCCGACAGGCTCAACGAGCAGTACTTC
TRBJ2-1,TRBD1,TRBV28,-,CASTSPGTGANEQFF,TGTGCCAGCACTTCTCCCGGGACAGGGGCCAATGAGCAGTTCTTC